The clone carrying this TCR beta chain has more than one count but fewer than ten. The target antigen is unknown. The data originate from a study of beta chain features in type 1 diabetes. CDR1 and CDR2 from the germline V gene are SGHDT and YYEEEE. V was trimmed by 4 bases and J by 0 bases, leaving 7 bases between them. The CDR3 extends over 13 amino acids. Study results and caveats: In every one of the four CD4+ subsets, TCRB CDR3s were moderately but significantly shorter in Type 1 diabetes patients. With patients and controls alike, PCR might favor shorter templates to an equal degree.

Every donor provided one heparinised blood draw, which averaged about 110 mL. All of the isolated RNA was reverse transcribed, so expressed TCRB transcripts were sequenced. Method: immunoSEQ multiplex PCR; TCRdb's copy keeps in-frame clones and lacks some. The table records more than 95,000 clones, 15% to 20% of them present only once. The gene calls are TRBV5-6 and TRBJ1-1; D is undetermined. The clonotype originates from a young man with type 1 diabetes. Sequences were obtained from central memory CD4+ T cells from blood. Written as DNA, the CDR3 is TGTGCCAGCAGCCCCTTTATGAACACTGAAGCTTTCTTT. Its translation: CASSPFMNTEAFF.